This T cell receptor beta chain was captured in a study of tumor and adjacent non-tumor tissue in lung cancer. For the study at large: Histology: under 15 adenocarcinoma, a couple of squamous cell carcinoma, 1 small cell lung cancer.

Per the germline V gene, CDR1 is SGHRS and CDR2 is YFSETQ. This CDR3 comprises 14 residues. RNA was extracted from bulk tissue without any cell sorting. Distant lung tissue was collected more than 3 cm away from the tumor edge. For this clonotype: One end of the junction fails to match germline, which may point to a read error.

TCRbeta libraries were built with three rounds of nested PCR, modified from ARM-PCR. A single record per CDR3 protein comes from TCRdb applying MiXCR to the multiplex PCR reads. The sample comprises approximately 62,000 distinct CDR3 sequences, 61% of which are singletons, and 25% to 35% rests with the top ten. The gene calls are TRBV5-1 and TRBJ2-7; D possibly uses TRBD1 or TRBD2 (5 bases each). This clonotype was obtained from a man aged 70 or older with non-small cell lung cancer. The sample consisted of distant non-tumor lung tissue. The CDR3 DNA reads TGCGCAAGCAGCTTGGACGAAGGGACCTACGAGCAATACTTC. As protein: CASSLDEGTYEQYF. Full variable domain (rest looked up from reference TRBV5-1 and TRBJ2-7): KAGVTQTPRYLIKTRGQQVTLSCSPISGHRSVSWYQQTPGQGLQFLFEYFSETQRNKGNFPGRFSGRQFSNSRSEMNVSTLELGDSALYLCASSLDEGTYEQYFGPGTRLTVT.